These 16 T cell receptor beta chains originate from one sample sequenced in a study of T cell changes during pregnancy in multiple sclerosis. Data came from immunoSEQ multiplex PCR; TCRdb stores just in-frame clones and leaves some out. The profile covers 70,000 to 100,000 clones, with 92% appearing a single time and more than 1.5% taken by the ten largest. Sequencing used peripheral blood, obtained in the first trimester of pregnancy. These TCRs come from a female donor with multiple sclerosis, enrolled in a pregnancy study.

The chain is built from TRBV2 and TRBJ1-5, with 7 bases aligning to TRBD1. Germline V gene data show CDR1 as SNHLY and CDR2 as FYNNEI. There are 13 residues in the CDR3. Unmatched junction bases numbered 3, after V lost 6 bases and J lost 4 bases. The CDR3 protein is CASRRQGNQPQHF. The CDR3 bases are TGTGCCAGCAGGAGACAGGGAAATCAGCCCCAGCATTTT. Supplemented by reference TRBV2 and TRBJ1-5, the full variable domain reads EPEVTQTPSHQVTQMGQEVILRCVPISNHLYFYWYRQILGQKVEFLVSFYNNEISEKSEIFDDQFSVERPDGSNFTLKIRSTKLEDSAMYFCASRRQGNQPQHFGDGTRLSIL.

The chain couples TRBV13 to TRBJ1-3, with TRBD1 as a possible D gene (6 bases). CDR1 is PRHDT and CDR2 is FYEKMQ in the germline V gene (reference sequence). Trimming removed 5 bases at V and 4 bases at J, with 15 bases between. The CDR3 spans 15 residues. The CDR3: CASSLGTSSGNTIYF. The CDR3 nucleotides read TGTGCCAGCAGCCTGGGGACATCTTCCGGAAACACCATATATTTT.

The chain recombines TRBV10-3 with TRBJ2-7; 10 nucleotides agree with TRBD1. The CDR3 sequence is 15 residues long. Trimming cost V 5 bases and J 1 base; bases outside gene matches: 5. Germline V lookup: CDR1 ENHRY, CDR2 SYGVKD. The CDR3 DNA sequence: TGTGCCATCAGTTCCCGGGACAGGGGATCCTACGAGCAGTACTTC. Translated: CAISSRDRGSYEQYF.

The J gene is TRBJ2-7, the V gene TRBV9; TRBD2 might be the D (6 bases). CDR1 SGDLS and CDR2 YYNGEE come from the germline V gene. V lost 0 bases, J lost 5 bases, and 21 bases lay in between. This CDR3 comprises 17 residues. CDR3 in DNA: TGTGCCAGCAGCGTAGGGGCTAGCGTGGGAGTAGGTAACGAGCAGTACTTC. Its protein is CASSVGASVGVGNEQYF.

The V call is TRBV30, the J call TRBJ1-1; D is undetermined. V was cut by 0 bases and J by 2 bases, with 7 bases left in between. CDR3 size: 13 residues. Germline V gives CDR1 GTSNPN, CDR2 SVGIG (reference sequence). CDR3 amino acids: CAWSVADNTEAFF. DNA of the CDR3: TGTGCCTGGAGTGTTGCAGATAACACTGAAGCTTTCTTT. Supplemented by reference TRBV30 and TRBJ1-1, the full variable domain reads SQTIHQWPATLVQPVGSPLSLECTVEGTSNPNLYWYRQAAGRGLQLLFYSVGIGQISSEVPQNLSASRPQDRQFILSSKKLLLSDSGFYLCAWSVADNTEAFFGQGTRLTVV.

The J gene is TRBJ1-3, the V gene TRBV6-6; D gene unclear. The CDR3 length is 16 residues. The V end lost 4 bases, the J end lost 4 bases, and 17 bases lay between the germline ends. CDR1 and CDR2 from the germline V gene are MNHNY and SVGAGI (reference sequence). The CDR3, as DNA: TGTGCCAGCAGTTCCCCGACGGGAAGGACGGGAAACACCATATATTTT. As protein: CASSSPTGRTGNTIYF.

V usage is TRBV6-1 and J usage is TRBJ1-2; no clear D. The CDR3 length is 14 residues. Germline V gene sequence: CDR1 MNHNS, CDR2 SASEGT. V lost 5 bases, J lost 4 bases, and 14 bases lay in between. The CDR3 reads CASSLREEAYGYTF. In DNA, the CDR3 is TGTGCCAGCAGTCTAAGGGAGGAGGCCTATGGCTACACCTTC.

V is TRBV7-6 and J is TRBJ2-5, with 7 bases lining up with TRBD1. Germline V gene lookup returns CDR1 SGHVS and CDR2 FNYEAQ. V lost 0 bases, J lost 9 bases, and 10 bases stayed unmatched. The length of the CDR3 is 15 residues. In DNA, the CDR3 is TGTGCCAGCAGCTTAGCCACAGGGGTTCATTCGGCCCAGTACTTC. It yields the protein CASSLATGVHSAQYF.

V usage is TRBV7-8 and J usage is TRBJ2-7; 13 nucleotides agree with TRBD2. The length of the CDR3 is 15 residues. Germline trimming cut 4 bases from V and 3 bases from J; bases unmatched to any gene: 3. CDR1 and CDR2 (germline): SGHVS, FQNEAQ. CDR3 bases: TGTGCCAGCAGCTCTCGGACTAGCGGGAGCTACGAGCAGTACTTC. Translation gives CASSSRTSGSYEQYF.

V gene TRBV7-9 combines with J gene TRBJ2-5; TRBD2 might be the D (6 bases). The CDR3 is made up of 17 amino acids. Germline V CDR1 and CDR2: SEHNR, FQNEAQ (reference sequence). The V end was cut by 0 bases, the J end by 3 bases, with 17 bases between. This CDR3 reads CASSLARGGARKETQYF. As DNA, the CDR3 is TGTGCCAGCAGCTTAGCGCGGGGCGGGGCAAGAAAAGAGACCCAGTACTTC.

The J gene is TRBJ2-3, the V gene TRBV19; no reliable D call. The CDR3 length is 13 residues. With 1 base removed from V and 6 bases from J, the gap between germline ends came to 8 bases. Per germline, CDR1 LNHDA and CDR2 SQIVND (reference sequence). The CDR3 sequence is CASSIGLADTQYF. The CDR3 coding sequence is TGTGCCAGTAGTATAGGACTGGCGGATACGCAGTATTTT.

This sequence joins TRBV19 and TRBJ2-1; D might be TRBD2 (6 bases). Germline assignment: CDR1 LNHDA and CDR2 SQIVND (reference sequence). Between the trimmed V and J ends, which lost 7 bases and 0 bases, there was a span of 13 bases. The CDR3 is made up of 15 amino acids. CDR3 DNA sequence: TGTGCCAGTACCCCACGCGGGAACTCCTACAATGAGCAGTTCTTC. It codes for CASTPRGNSYNEQFF.

The CDR3 is CASRLLAGEETQYF. As DNA, the CDR3 is TGTGCCAGCCGACTGCTAGCGGGAGAAGAGACCCAGTACTTC. The chain uses TRBV27 and TRBJ2-5, with 10 nucleotides matching TRBD2. Germline values: CDR1 MNHEY, CDR2 SMNVEV (reference sequence). The CDR3 has 14 residues. The trim removed 8 bases at V and 3 bases at J, leaving 6 bases unmatched.

The chain couples TRBV4-3 to TRBJ2-7; possibly TRBD2 for D (5 bases). The CDR3 sequence is 21 residues long. Between the trimmed V and J ends, which lost 0 bases and 2 bases, there was a span of 29 bases. The germline V gene encodes CDR1 LGHNA and CDR2 YSLEER. The CDR3 nucleotides read TGCGCCAGCAGCCAAGATCTGGGAGTCGGCTCCCCGTCCCCCTTTACCTACGAGCAGTACTTC. Translated, it gives CASSQDLGVGSPSPFTYEQYF.

This chain uses TRBV7-2 with TRBJ2-4; 12 bases match TRBD2. The germline V gene encodes CDR1 SGHTA and CDR2 FQGNSA. The V and J ends lost 5 bases and 0 bases, in that order; junction bases with no gene match: 5. This CDR3 has 17 residues. In nucleotides, the CDR3 is TGTGCCAGCAGCAGACGGACTAGCGGGGTAGCCAAAAACATTCAGTACTTC. Its protein is CASSRRTSGVAKNIQYF.

The chain employs TRBV10-1 and TRBJ2-2, with a possible D match to TRBD2 (5 bases). Trimming removed 3 bases from V and 0 bases from J, with 11 bases in between. Germline loops: CDR1 WNHNN, CDR2 SYGVQD (reference sequence). CDR3 size: 16 residues. The CDR3 DNA sequence: TGCGCCAGCAGTGAATCGAGGGCAGCGAACACCGGGGAGCTGTTTTTT. This sequence encodes CASSESRAANTGELFF.